The 20 T cell receptor beta chains in this list originate from one sample, sequenced in a study of cytomegalovirus exposure and HLA in healthy donors. Vbeta (60) and Jbeta (13) primers were used in the PCR. Here immunoSEQ multiplex PCR was the method, and the copy in TCRdb shows in-frame clones only, minus some. This sample carries tens of thousands of clones, around 80% of them seen once, and the ten largest clones take 1.9%. Sequencing was carried out using PBMCs. The receptors come from a man younger than 35 in good health and CMV-seronegative.

The chain couples TRBV5-4 to TRBJ2-7; 7 nucleotides match TRBD1. J lost 2 bases, V lost 4 bases, and 6 bases had no gene match. CDR1 is SGHNT, CDR2 YYREEE, per germline (reference sequence). There are 14 residues in the CDR3. CDR3 amino acids: CASSKLGQTYEQYF. The CDR3 coding sequence is TGTGCCAGCAGCAAGTTGGGACAGACCTACGAGCAGTACTTC.

The chain recombines TRBV29-1 with TRBJ1-2; D gene uncertain. Deletions cut 2 bases from V and 1 base from J, with 5 bases between. The CDR3 covers 12 residues. CDR1 is SQVTM, CDR2 ANQGSEA, per germline. This CDR3 is CSVETINYGYTF. CDR3 DNA: TGCAGCGTTGAAACTATTAACTATGGCTACACCTTC.

The CDR3 sequence: CASSQVGGAGETQYF. The CDR3 nucleotides read TGCGCCAGCAGCCAAGTCGGAGGGGCCGGAGAGACCCAGTACTTC. The chain joins TRBV4-3 to TRBJ2-5; maybe TRBD2 (6 bases). V lost 1 base to trimming and J lost 4 bases, with 13 bases between them. The CDR3 is 15 residues long. Germline CDR1 and CDR2: LGHNA and YSLEER.

The chain has TRBV13 and TRBJ2-7; TRBD1 aligns across 9 bases. Germline V gene sequence: CDR1 PRHDT, CDR2 FYEKMQ (reference sequence). The CDR3 spans 16 residues. V shed 5 bases and J 2 bases; nucleotides not matched to a gene: 10. The CDR3 reads CASSTTRTGATYEQYF. CDR3 nucleotide sequence: TGTGCCAGCAGCACGACACGGACAGGGGCAACCTACGAGCAGTACTTC.

This sequence joins TRBV2 and TRBJ2-7; TRBD1 aligns across 8 bases. This CDR3 region has 15 residues. The ends lost 3 bases at V and 2 bases at J; junction bases unmatched: 6. CDR1 is SNHLY, CDR2 FYNNEI, per germline. The CDR3: CASSEARQGTYEQYF. CDR3 bases: TGTGCCAGCAGTGAGGCCAGACAGGGGACCTACGAGCAGTACTTC. The full variable domain, rest sourced from reference TRBV2 and TRBJ2-7, is EPEVTQTPSHQVTQMGQEVILRCVPISNHLYFYWYRQILGQKVEFLVSFYNNEISEKSEIFDDQFSVERPDGSNFTLKIRSTKLEDSAMYFCASSEARQGTYEQYFGPGTRLTVT.

This chain connects TRBV7-9 to TRBJ2-5, with 10 bases fitting TRBD2. J lost 7 bases, V lost 2 bases, and 10 bases had no gene match. Germline V CDR1 and CDR2: SEHNR, FQNEAQ (reference sequence). CDR3 length: 16 residues. CDR3 sequence (DNA): TGTGCCAGCAGCTTAATGGCTAGCGGGAGTTCTGTGACCCAGTACTTC. Protein product: CASSLMASGSSVTQYF.

V is TRBV28 and J is TRBJ1-2; TRBD1 matches at 9 bases. J lost 8 bases, V lost 5 bases, and 6 bases had no gene match. This CDR3 has 13 amino acids. Germline V gene lookup returns CDR1 MDHEN and CDR2 SYDVKM. The CDR3 sequence is CASSEQGAEGYTF. In nucleotides, the CDR3 is TGTGCCAGCAGTGAACAGGGGGCGGAAGGCTACACCTTC.

The chain is built from TRBV5-1 and TRBJ2-5, with TRBD2 identical over 13 bases. V shed 4 bases and J 5 bases; nucleotides not matched to a gene: 11. This CDR3 is built from 17 residues. CDR1 is SGHRS, CDR2 YFSETQ, per germline. The CDR3 loop reads CASSPFGLAGDPETQYF. The CDR3 DNA reads as TGCGCCAGCAGCCCCTTCGGACTAGCGGGAGACCCCGAGACCCAGTACTTC.

There are a few counts of this clone. The gene calls are TRBV4-3 and TRBJ1-3, with D possibly being TRBD1 (6 bases). Germline CDR1 reads LGHNA; CDR2 reads YSLEER. This CDR3 has 15 residues. Trimming shortened V by 5 bases and J by 2 bases, and 13 bases separated the two germline ends. The CDR3 DNA is TGCGCCAGCAGCGCGAACAGGGATACTGGAAACACCATATATTTT. Translating it yields CASSANRDTGNTIYF.

The chain couples TRBV7-6 to TRBJ2-5; D not resolved. CDR1 SGHVS and CDR2 FNYEAQ come from the germline V gene. There are 13 residues in the CDR3. Trimming stripped 0 bases from V and 4 bases from J, with 6 bases between. CDR3 sequence reads: CASSLAPGETQYF. The CDR3, as DNA: TGTGCCAGCAGCTTAGCGCCGGGAGAGACCCAGTACTTC.

The V gene is TRBV4-1, the J gene TRBJ2-1; the D is unclear. This CDR3 comprises 15 residues. Trimming shortened V by 4 bases and J by 1 base, and 11 bases separated the two germline ends. Germline CDR1 reads MGHRA; CDR2 reads YSYEKL. The CDR3: CASSLFSTSYNEQFF. The CDR3 DNA reads as TGCGCCAGCAGCCTGTTTAGTACTTCCTACAATGAGCAGTTCTTC.

V and J are TRBV28 and TRBJ2-2; 14 positions agree with TRBD2. Germline CDR1 MDHEN, CDR2 SYDVKM. V trimming: 1 base; J trimming: 7 bases; junction bases outside the gene matches: 8. CDR3 length: 18 residues. DNA of the CDR3: TGTGCCAGCAGTTTATTGACTAGCGGGAGGGCCTTGATCGGGGAGCTGTTTTTT. It codes for CASSLLTSGRALIGELFF.

This clone was found a few times. The chain links TRBV10-2 to TRBJ2-3; 13 bases agree with TRBD2. J lost 9 bases, V lost 9 bases, and 12 bases had no gene match. The CDR3 totals 15 residues. Germline loops: CDR1 WSHSY, CDR2 SAAADI. The CDR3 protein is CASSLGTSGDSTQYF. In DNA, the CDR3 is TGCGCCAGTTCCTTAGGGACTAGCGGGGACTCGACGCAGTATTTT.

The rearrangement joins TRBV9 to TRBJ2-2, with D maybe TRBD2 (5 bases). The germline gives CDR1 SGDLS, CDR2 YYNGEE. V lost 3 bases and J 0 bases, leaving 6 bases between the germline ends. The CDR3 consists of 14 residues. The CDR3 spells CASSGLSNTGELFF. Written as DNA, the CDR3 is TGTGCCAGCAGCGGACTATCGAACACCGGGGAGCTGTTTTTT.

This clone was seen only once. The chain couples TRBV5-4 to TRBJ2-1; D perhaps matches TRBD2 (5 bases). Trimming stripped 0 bases from V and 6 bases from J, with 7 bases between. The CDR3 has 13 residues. Germline V gives CDR1 SGHNT, CDR2 YYREEE (reference sequence). The CDR3 DNA reads TGTGCCAGCAGCTTGGTGGAGGTCAATGAGCAGTTCTTC. Translating it yields CASSLVEVNEQFF. The full variable domain, with the rest looked up from reference TRBV5-4 and TRBJ2-1, is ETGVTQSPTHLIKTRGQQVTLRCSSQSGHNTVSWYQQALGQGPQFIFQYYREEENGRGNFPPRFSGLQFPNYSSELNVNALELDDSALYLCASSLVEVNEQFFGPGTRLTVL.

The chain has TRBV6-4 and TRBJ2-2; 9 nucleotides align to TRBD1. Losses at the gene ends were 0 bases for V and 4 bases for J; bases not matched to a gene: 3. CDR1 and CDR2 from the germline V gene are MRHNA and SNTAGT. The CDR3 sequence is 16 residues long. For the CDR3, the DNA is TGTGCCAGCAGTGACTCGCCGGGACAGGGCACCGGGGAGCTGTTTTTT. Its translation is CASSDSPGQGTGELFF.

The chain joins TRBV5-6 to TRBJ2-7; 13 bases are a match to TRBD2. The CDR3 runs 17 residues. With 4 bases clipped from V and 4 bases from J, the junction kept 11 bases outside the gene matches. Per germline, CDR1 SGHDT and CDR2 YYEEEE. The DNA for the CDR3 is TGTGCCAGCAGCCTACTAGCGGGGGGGCCCGAGGGGTACGAGCAGTACTTC. Translated, it gives CASSLLAGGPEGYEQYF.

This clone was seen only once. V usage is TRBV28 and J usage is TRBJ1-6; D is undetermined. Trimming removed 3 bases from V and 6 bases from J, with 9 bases in between. CDR3 length: 14 residues. Per the germline V gene, CDR1 is MDHEN and CDR2 is SYDVKM. This CDR3 reads CASSFSPPNSPLHF. The CDR3 nucleotides read TGTGCCAGCAGTTTTAGCCCTCCTAATTCACCCCTCCACTTT.

The table lists this clone with a count of one. The rearrangement uses TRBV9 and TRBJ2-5, with 9 bases matching TRBD2. The junction had 5 bases not matched to a gene; V was cut back by 4 bases and J by 1 base. The germline CDR1 and CDR2 sequences are SGDLS and YYNGEE. The CDR3 is 15 amino acids. DNA for the CDR3: TGTGCCAGCAGCTCCTCTAGCGGGGCCCAAGAGACCCAGTACTTC. Translated, it gives CASSSSSGAQETQYF.

The chain joins TRBV19 to TRBJ1-5; weak D call: TRBD1 (5 bases). Germline CDR1 LNHDA, CDR2 SQIVND (reference sequence). CDR3 size: 14 residues. The V end was cut by 5 bases, the J end by 3 bases, with 11 bases between. CDR3 in DNA: TGTGCCAGTAGTTTTGGGGGGATCAATCAGCCCCAGCATTTT. Translation: CASSFGGINQPQHF.